These 14 T cell receptor beta chains originate from one sample sequenced in a study of T cell responses to AZD1222 COVID-19 vaccine. Clones were sequenced by immunoSEQ multiplex PCR, and TCRdb holds only the in-frame ones, with some missing. This sample yields 100,000 to 150,000 clones, of which about 89% are seen a single time; 5% to 6.5% belongs to the top ten. The material sequenced was peripheral blood, taken on day 0 of AZD1222 vaccination. Source of these receptors: an adult in good health.

The CDR3 DNA is TGTGCCAGTAGTATGACAGGACAGGGCTACGAGCAGTACTTC. It yields the protein CASSMTGQGYEQYF. The chain uses TRBV19 and TRBJ2-7, with 8 bases identical to TRBD1. This CDR3 is 14 amino acids long. Germline V lookup: CDR1 LNHDA, CDR2 SQIVND (reference sequence). The trim removed 3 bases at V and 3 bases at J, leaving 4 bases unmatched.

The chain couples TRBV10-1 to TRBJ1-4; unclear D gene. The CDR3 runs to 14 residues. In germline, CDR1 is WNHNN, CDR2 SYGVQD (reference sequence). V lost 4 bases and J 6 bases, leaving 12 bases between the germline ends. The CDR3 bases are TGCGCCAGCAGTGTGGAGGGTAAGCATGAAAAACTGTTTTTT. This codes for CASSVEGKHEKLFF.

The V gene is TRBV9, the J gene TRBJ1-1; no clear D. The CDR3 runs 15 residues. Germline lookup yields CDR1 SGDLS and CDR2 YYNGEE. Trimming pared 0 bases from V and 1 base from J, leaving 10 bases between. The CDR3 coding sequence is TGTGCCAGCAGCGTAGCCCCTTCACGGAACACTGAAGCTTTCTTT. Translated, it gives CASSVAPSRNTEAFF. The variable domain in full, with the rest retrieved from reference TRBV9 and TRBJ1-1, is DSGVTQTPKHLITATGQRVTLRCSPRSGDLSVYWYQQSLDQGLQFLIQYYNGEERAKGNILERFSAQQFPDLHSELNLSSLELGDSALYFCASSVAPSRNTEAFFGQGTRLTVV.

The chain links TRBV5-8 to TRBJ2-5; D is perhaps TRBD1 (5 bases). The CDR3 is 16 amino acids. The germline CDR1 and CDR2 sequences are SGHTS and YDEGEE. V was cut by 0 bases and J by 5 bases, with 17 bases left in between. In DNA, the CDR3 is TGTGCCAGCAGCTTGGGGGGCGGCCAATACGGGGAGACCCAGTACTTC. It codes for CASSLGGGQYGETQYF.

The genes are TRBV6-1 and TRBJ2-3; 7 bases fit TRBD2. Trimming removed 6 bases from V and 1 base from J; junction bases left unmatched: 7. Germline CDR1 MNHNS, CDR2 SASEGT. CDR3 length: 15 amino acids. The CDR3 here is CASSFTGGGTDTQYF. The CDR3 DNA sequence: TGTGCCAGCAGCTTTACGGGGGGAGGCACAGATACGCAGTATTTT.

The V call is TRBV19, the J call TRBJ1-1; D is ambiguous. This CDR3 region has 13 residues. V lost 4 bases and J lost 4, with 10 bases in between. The germline gives CDR1 LNHDA, CDR2 SQIVND (reference sequence). In DNA, the CDR3 is TGTGCCAGTAGTAAATTAGGGTTCACTGAAGCTTTCTTT. As protein: CASSKLGFTEAFF. Looking up the rest from reference TRBV19 and TRBJ1-1 gives the full variable domain: DGGITQSPKYLFRKEGQNVTLSCEQNLNHDAMYWYRQDPGQGLRLIYYSQIVNDFQKGDIAEGYSVSREKKESFPLTVTSAQKNPTAFYLCASSKLGFTEAFFGQGTRLTVV.

This chain links TRBV30 with TRBJ1-2; 8 nucleotides agree with TRBD1. The CDR3 covers 14 residues. Germline values: CDR1 GTSNPN, CDR2 SVGIG (reference sequence). V lost 6 bases, J lost 7 bases, and 13 bases stayed unmatched. DNA of the CDR3: TGTGCCTGTCCTGGACAGGGTGAGGGCAGTGGCTACACCTTC. Protein product: CACPGQGEGSGYTF. Filled out from reference TRBV30 and TRBJ1-2, the complete variable domain reads SQTIHQWPATLVQPVGSPLSLECTVEGTSNPNLYWYRQAAGRGLQLLFYSVGIGQISSEVPQNLSASRPQDRQFILSSKKLLLSDSGFYLCACPGQGEGSGYTFGSGTRLTVV.

The chain joins TRBV27 to TRBJ1-2; D uncertain. The germline V and J ends were trimmed by 6 bases and 8 bases, with 19 bases remaining between them. Germline V gives CDR1 MNHEY, CDR2 SMNVEV (reference sequence). The CDR3 sequence is 14 residues long. In nucleotides, the CDR3 is TGTGCCAGCAGGGATGTGGGCAGTCCGGCGGGCTACACCTTC. It encodes CASRDVGSPAGYTF.

The chain links TRBV6-6 to TRBJ1-2; 8 bases agree with TRBD1. Trimming at V came to 1 base and at J to 8 bases, leaving 9 bases not matched to a gene. In germline, CDR1 is MNHNY, CDR2 SVGAGI (reference sequence). The CDR3 consists of 15 residues. CDR3 in amino acids: CASSYLGDRTGGYTF. In nucleotides, the CDR3 is TGTGCCAGCAGTTACTTAGGGGACAGGACTGGCGGCTACACCTTC.

This rearrangement joins TRBV5-1 to TRBJ1-1; the match to TRBD1 covers 10 bases. The CDR3 runs 13 residues. Germline CDR1 SGHRS, CDR2 YFSETQ. V lost 9 bases and J lost 5; bases outside the gene matches: 7. The CDR3: CATRDRGGTEAFF. DNA for the CDR3: TGCGCCACCAGGGACAGGGGTGGAACTGAAGCTTTCTTT.

This sequence joins TRBV2 and TRBJ1-5, with 9 positions matching TRBD1. V gave up 6 bases and J gave up 6 bases; unmatched junction bases: 6. CDR1 SNHLY and CDR2 FYNNEI come from the germline V gene. The CDR3 covers 14 residues. The CDR3 sequence is CASSRQGVGQPQHF. The CDR3 DNA reads TGTGCCAGCAGCCGACAGGGGGTTGGTCAGCCCCAGCATTTT.

This chain links TRBV18 with TRBJ1-2, with 7 positions matching TRBD1. The CDR3 loop spans 14 amino acids. Germline lookup yields CDR1 KGHSH and CDR2 LQKENI. The ends lost 6 bases at V and 0 bases at J; junction bases unmatched: 4. The CDR3 is CASSRDRTNYGYTF. The DNA of the CDR3 is TGTGCCAGCTCGCGGGACAGAACTAACTATGGCTACACCTTC.

The chain links TRBV7-9 to TRBJ1-1; D remains unclear. Germline V gives CDR1 SEHNR, CDR2 FQNEAQ (reference sequence). The CDR3 contains 13 residues. Trimming took off 8 bases at V and 2 bases at J, with 12 bases between the two ends. The CDR3 sequence: CASEPGSNTEAFF. In DNA form, the CDR3 reads TGTGCCAGCGAACCGGGATCTAACACTGAAGCTTTCTTT. The entire variable domain, with the rest obtained from reference TRBV7-9 and TRBJ1-1, is as follows: DTGVSQNPRHKITKRGQNVTFRCDPISEHNRLYWYRQTLGQGPEFLTYFQNEAQLEKSRLLSDRFSAERPKGSFSTLEIQRTEQGDSAMYLCASEPGSNTEAFFGQGTRLTVV.

DNA of the CDR3: TGTGCCAGCAGCTTAGATCATGGCAGGTCCGAGACCCAGTACTTC. It encodes CASSLDHGRSETQYF. The rearrangement links TRBV11-2 to TRBJ2-5; no reliable D call. Germline CDR1 SGHAT, CDR2 FQNNGV. The CDR3 is 15 residues long. The V gene lost 0 bases and the J gene lost 5 bases, with 13 bases spanning the gap.